This T cell receptor (beta chain) was captured by sequencing in a study of shared clonotypes between healthy human individuals (dated by TCRdb to between 2020 and 2021). Regarding the complete study: The cohort included three men and a couple of women between 18 and 49 years of age. For each donor, three plates each were used for CD4 naive and CD4 memory, two plates were used for CD8 naive, and one plate was used for CD8 memory. Blood TCR repertoires of about five healthy adults were deeply sequenced to estimate repertoire size and the extent of clonotype sharing between individuals. To increase sequencing depth and limit assay-specific biases, TCR repertoire library preparation and sequencing were carried out by different laboratories using diverse techniques. Per donor, leukapheresis produced somewhere between about 0.85 and 9.5 billion PBMCs. What the research found in general, with its limitations: Sampling was restricted to blood, and TCR repertoires in tissue are likely to differ from TCR repertoires in blood. Even with the large sequencing depth, rarefaction of the sorted-subset datasets indicated that sequencing was incomplete. The genetic and exposure-history diversity represented was limited by the small number of donors. Clonotypes shared by all four sorted-subset donors showed higher generation probabilities than non-shared clonotypes. Across four donors, approximately 5% of naive CD4, approximately 3.6% of naive CD8, roughly 2.3% of memory CD4, and around 0.4% of memory CD8 clonotypes were shared. Estimated clonotype richness was generally larger for naive than for memory subsets. Pairwise subsampling led to the expectation that sequencing depth would affect the degree of clonotype sharing among donors.

TCR CDR3 regions were amplified from genomic DNA by multiplex PCR using the deep immunoSEQ assay. Extracted genomic DNA from each cell subset was spread evenly across all wells of several immunoSEQ 96-well plates, with each plate serving as a replicate. Each replicate PCR for sorted subsets received around 200 ng genomic DNA, equal to roughly 29,000 T cell genomes. Purified libraries were quantified with a Qubit 3.0 fluorometer, sized on a Bioanalyzer 2100, and re-quantified with the KAPA Library Quantification kit. Every immunoSEQ 96-well plate was sequenced on a dedicated single-read 150-cycle Illumina NextSeq 550 flow cell. The source study handled its data this way. Because the immunoSEQ output included only junctional sequences and no quality scores, the filtering could not be the same as the filtering used for full-length reads. To assign V/J genes and CDR3, sequences were annotated using PyIR, a Python wrapper for IgBLAST v1.9, with IMGT germline references. Reads were filtered out if the reads had weak V/J assignments (E-value above 1e-6), no CDR3, stop codons, out-of-frame junctions, or ambiguous translated residues. V3J clonotypes were defined by identical inferred V gene, J gene, and CDR3 amino acid sequence. To compute the percentage overlap between repertoires, the number of shared unique clonotypes was divided by the size of the smaller repertoire. Three approaches were used to assess repertoire richness: RTK rarefaction, the Chao1 estimator, and Recon v2.1 estimates of unobserved clonotypes. Generation probabilities for all TCRbeta clonotypes obtained by the gDNA method from a handful of donors were computed using OLGA. TCRdb took this table from immuneACCESS and kept in-frame rearrangements with V and J called. Such tables lack part of the clones; where checked against another copy, unresolved V genes explain under half of the gap, and the rest is unexplained. V and J calls plus clone size are reproduced from that table; the DNA served to infer D and trimming. In all, the sample holds 2 million to 2.5 million clones, and roughly 93% of those were seen once. The biggest ten clones account for about 0.37% of the sample.

The cysteine opens and the phenylalanine closes a CDR3 of 11 amino acids. The only DNA kept is the CDR3, 33 bases in frame from the first base. Between the V and J ends, shortened by 8 bases and 12 bases respectively, the junction contains 13 bases. The germline V gene encodes CDR1 MGHDK and CDR2 SYGVNS. As regards this clone: Its binding antigen is unknown. Base qualities are missing; no much larger clone stands one base away.

Donors were healthy HIV-negative adults with no recently reported acute infections or vaccinations. Every donor was a Caucasian adult living in Nashville, Tennessee, USA. Magnetic negative selection was used to enrich CD4+ T cells, after which naive cells were positively selected on CD45RA and the negative fraction became the memory subset. Blood was collected by leukapheresis, and PBMCs were isolated by Ficoll-Histopaque density gradient centrifugation and then cryopreserved in liquid nitrogen vapor phase. Analytical flow cytometry was used to check the purity and quantity of every magnetically sorted T cell population. Genomic DNA was isolated from each sorted fraction and quantified by UV absorbance on a Nanodrop 2000c.

The sequence joins TRBV25-1 to TRBJ1-4; the D gene is perhaps TRBD1, from 6 matching bases. The specimen sequenced was naive CD4+ T cells from PBMCs. The cell subset or site tag for this specimen amounts to: CD45RA+ positively selected. The TCR originated in a man aged 18 to 35 in good health. Some clones in this sample may be carry-over from other donors' samples. The CDR3: CASALHRELFF. The DNA sequence is given as TGTGCCAGCGCCTTGCACAGGGAACTGTTTTTT.